The 20 T cell receptor beta chains presented below share a single source sample, sequenced in a study of cytomegalovirus exposure and HLA in healthy donors. It was with 60 Vbeta and 13 Jbeta primers that the PCR ran. The data were produced by immunoSEQ multiplex PCR, yet TCRdb's version contains in-frame clones alone and is incomplete. The sample contains 150,000 to 200,000 clones, around 87% of which appear only once. The sequenced sample consisted of PBMCs. The receptor set was obtained from a woman younger than 30 in good health and CMV-seronegative.

This CDR3 is CASSLRFQGVISYEQYF. CDR3 DNA sequence: TGTGCCAGCAGTTTACGGTTTCAGGGGGTAATCTCCTACGAGCAGTACTTC. The V call is TRBV27, the J call TRBJ2-7; 7 bases agree with TRBD1. CDR1 is MNHEY, CDR2 SMNVEV, per germline (reference sequence). This CDR3 spans 17 amino acids. V lost 2 bases and J lost 0; bases outside the gene matches: 10.

The chain has TRBV5-1 and TRBJ2-3, with 12 bases aligning to TRBD2. CDR3 length: 18 amino acids. V lost 0 bases and J lost 3; bases outside the gene matches: 8. Per germline, CDR1 SGHRS and CDR2 YFSETQ. The CDR3 is CASSLAGLAGGQTDTQYF. In DNA, the CDR3 is TGCGCCAGCAGCTTGGCGGGGCTAGCGGGGGGGCAAACAGATACGCAGTATTTT.

This chain connects TRBV28 to TRBJ1-3; 7 nucleotides align to TRBD1. The V and J ends lost 5 bases and 3 bases, in that order; junction bases with no gene match: 7. Germline V gene lookup returns CDR1 MDHEN and CDR2 SYDVKM. This CDR3 has 15 amino acids. CDR3 region: CASSPPTGSGNTIYF. In DNA form, the CDR3 reads TGTGCCAGCAGTCCGCCGACAGGGAGTGGAAACACCATATATTTT.

The rearrangement uses TRBV27 and TRBJ1-2; D is possibly TRBD1 (6 bases). The CDR3 is 15 residues long. Per the germline V gene, CDR1 is MNHEY and CDR2 is SMNVEV (reference sequence). V gave up 0 bases and J gave up 8 bases, with 16 bases separating them. The CDR3: CASSLSITGWEGYTF. CDR3 in DNA: TGTGCCAGCAGTTTATCTATAACAGGGTGGGAAGGCTACACCTTC.

The chain couples TRBV5-6 to TRBJ1-1, with D possibly being TRBD1 (5 bases). Germline loops: CDR1 SGHDT, CDR2 YYEEEE. The V and J ends lost 4 bases and 5 bases respectively, with 15 bases between them. The CDR3 extends over 14 amino acids. This CDR3 reads CASSPRDWGTEAFF. The CDR3 DNA sequence: TGTGCCAGCAGCCCGAGGGACTGGGGGACTGAAGCTTTCTTT.

The gene calls are TRBV5-1 and TRBJ2-7; TRBD2 agrees at 9 bases. CDR1 and CDR2 (germline): SGHRS, YFSETQ. With 4 bases clipped from V and 1 base from J, the junction kept 12 bases outside the gene matches. The CDR3 loop spans 17 amino acids. The CDR3: CASSPAASGAKSYEQYF. For the CDR3, the DNA is TGCGCCAGCAGCCCTGCGGCTAGCGGGGCGAAGTCCTACGAGCAGTACTTC.

The V call is TRBV28, the J call TRBJ1-1, with D uncertain. From germline, CDR1 is MDHEN and CDR2 SYDVKM. The CDR3 is made up of 12 amino acids. V lost 10 bases and J 11 bases, leaving 20 bases between the germline ends. The CDR3 reads CATHGMARGAFF. The CDR3 DNA reads as TGTGCCACGCACGGCATGGCGAGAGGGGCTTTCTTT.

The J gene is TRBJ2-7, the V gene TRBV7-6, with D possibly TRBD1 on 5 matching bases. This CDR3 spans 16 amino acids. Trimming stripped 0 bases from V and 0 bases from J, with 12 bases between. The germline CDR1 and CDR2 sequences are SGHVS and FNYEAQ. CDR3 residues: CASSLADTASSYEQYF. The CDR3 coding sequence is TGTGCCAGCAGCTTAGCGGACACGGCTAGCTCCTACGAGCAGTACTTC. The full variable domain, in which reference TRBV7-6 and TRBJ2-7 provide the parts outside the CDR3, is GAGVSQSPRYKVTKRGQDVALRCDPISGHVSLYWYRQALGQGPEFLTYFNYEAQQDKSGLPNDRFSAERPEGSISTLTIQRTEQRDSAMYRCASSLADTASSYEQYFGPGTRLTVT.

Here the CDR3 reads CAQGARGNTIYF. As DNA, the CDR3 is TGTGCCCAGGGGGCGCGAGGAAACACCATATATTTT. V and J are TRBV30 and TRBJ1-3, with 8 bases fitting TRBD1. Unmatched junction bases numbered 4, after V lost 8 bases and J lost 4 bases. The CDR3 has 12 amino acids. Germline CDR1 is GTSNPN and CDR2 is SVGIG (reference sequence).

The J gene is TRBJ1-5, the V gene TRBV5-1; D unclear. CDR3 length: 15 residues. V shed 4 bases and J shed 5 bases, with 16 bases lying between them. From germline, CDR1 is SGHRS and CDR2 YFSETQ. As DNA, the CDR3 is TGCGCCAGCAGCACGGAAGGGAGGGCGGATCAGCCCCAGCATTTT. This codes for CASSTEGRADQPQHF.

The V gene is TRBV7-2, the J gene TRBJ1-2; 7 bases fit TRBD1. With V trimmed by 3 bases and J by 2 bases, 6 bases remained unmatched. This CDR3 contains 15 residues. Germline assignment: CDR1 SGHTA and CDR2 FQGNSA. CDR3 sequence reads: CASSFAGTVNYGYTF. The CDR3 nucleotides are TGTGCCAGCAGCTTTGCCGGGACAGTGAACTATGGCTACACCTTC.

This clone was counted once. The chain is built from TRBV5-6 and TRBJ1-2; D unresolved. Germline V gives CDR1 SGHDT, CDR2 YYEEEE. This CDR3 region has 13 residues. The ends were cut back, 0 bases at V and 4 bases at J, with 7 bases in the middle. The CDR3 DNA sequence: TGTGCCAGCAGCTTGGGTACAGCCTATGGCTACACCTTC. This gives the protein CASSLGTAYGYTF.

The chain couples TRBV11-2 to TRBJ2-2, with a weak D call TRBD1 (5 bases). V lost 5 bases to trimming and J lost 3 bases, with 7 bases between them. The V gene's germline CDR1 is SGHAT and CDR2 FQNNGV. The CDR3 runs 13 residues. CDR3 in amino acids: CASSPGYTGELFF. The CDR3, as DNA: TGTGCCAGCAGCCCAGGGTACACCGGGGAGCTGTTTTTT.

This chain joins TRBV28 and TRBJ1-2, with 9 nucleotides matching TRBD1. J gave up 1 base and V 6 bases, and 12 bases lay outside the gene matches. CDR3 length: 17 residues. CDR1 is MDHEN and CDR2 is SYDVKM in the germline V gene. CDR3 loop: CASRPSPTGGDNYGYTF. CDR3 nucleotide sequence: TGTGCCAGCAGACCTAGTCCGACAGGGGGGGATAACTATGGCTACACCTTC.

The chain has TRBV4-2 and TRBJ2-7; a possible D gene is TRBD2 (5 bases). There are 14 residues in the CDR3. V lost 0 bases and J 2 bases, leaving 8 bases between the germline ends. In germline, CDR1 is LGHNA, CDR2 YNFKEQ. The CDR3 protein is CASSQEDWTYEQYF. CDR3 in DNA: TGTGCCAGCAGCCAAGAGGACTGGACCTACGAGCAGTACTTC.

The chain uses TRBV5-1 and TRBJ2-1; 9 nucleotides align to TRBD1. The V segment lost 2 bases and the J segment 5 bases; nucleotides outside the gene matches: 2. CDR3 size: 14 residues. Germline-derived CDR1 and CDR2 are SGHRS and YFSETQ. In DNA, the CDR3 is TGCGCCAGCAGCTTACAGGGGGCCCACAATGAGCAGTTCTTC. This encodes CASSLQGAHNEQFF.

The V and J genes are TRBV27 and TRBJ2-1; 9 nucleotides agree with TRBD2. The CDR3 is 18 amino acids. V shed 7 bases and J 3 bases; nucleotides not matched to a gene: 16. The germline gives CDR1 MNHEY, CDR2 SMNVEV (reference sequence). CDR3 amino acids: CASNNRQGTAGGYNEQFF. The CDR3 DNA sequence: TGTGCCAGCAATAACCGTCAGGGAACAGCGGGGGGCTACAATGAGCAGTTCTTC.

In its sample, this clone was seen a few times. CDR3 bases: TGTGCCAGCAGCCAAATTCCGGGACTAGAAGCAGATACGCAGTATTTT. Amino acids: CASSQIPGLEADTQYF. This chain joins TRBV16 and TRBJ2-3; 8 bases match TRBD2. Looked up from germline, CDR1 is KGHSY and CDR2 is FQNENV. This CDR3 comprises 16 residues. J lost 4 bases, V lost 2 bases, and 8 bases had no gene match. The full variable domain, in which reference TRBV16 and TRBJ2-3 provide the parts outside the CDR3, is GEEVAQTPKHLVRGEGQKAKLYCAPIKGHSYVFWYQQVLKNEFKFLISFQNENVFDETGMPKERFSAKCLPNSPCSLEIQATKLEDSAVYFCASSQIPGLEADTQYFGPGTRLTVL.

CDR3: CASSPTGAATDTQYF. CDR3 DNA sequence: TGTGCCAGCAGCCCGACAGGGGCAGCCACAGATACGCAGTATTTT. The V gene is TRBV7-6, the J gene TRBJ2-3; 8 bases line up with TRBD1. This CDR3 is 15 amino acids long. Germline CDR1 SGHVS, CDR2 FNYEAQ. V dropped 5 bases and J dropped 2; count of bases not matched to a gene: 6.

On this clone itself: One end of the junction fails to match germline, which may point to a read error. V is TRBV5-6 and J is TRBJ1-5; 10 positions agree with TRBD1. The CDR3 runs to 12 residues. Looked up from germline, CDR1 is SGHDT and CDR2 is YYEEEE. CDR3 nucleotide sequence: TGTGCCAGCAGCCTCGGCCGGGACAGGGGTGAGTTT. This gives the protein CASSLGRDRGEF.